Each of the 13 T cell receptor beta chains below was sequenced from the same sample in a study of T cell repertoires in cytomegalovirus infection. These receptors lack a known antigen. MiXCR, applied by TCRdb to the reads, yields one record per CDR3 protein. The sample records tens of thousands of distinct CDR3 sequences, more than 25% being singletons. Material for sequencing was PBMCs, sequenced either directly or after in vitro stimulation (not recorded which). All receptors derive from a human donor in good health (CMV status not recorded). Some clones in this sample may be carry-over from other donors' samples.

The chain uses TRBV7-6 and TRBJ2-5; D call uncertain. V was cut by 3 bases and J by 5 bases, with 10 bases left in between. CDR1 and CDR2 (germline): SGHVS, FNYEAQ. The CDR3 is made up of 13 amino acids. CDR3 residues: CASSFTMVETQYF. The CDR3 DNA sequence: TGTGCCAGCAGCTTTACAATGGTGGAGACCCAGTACTTC.

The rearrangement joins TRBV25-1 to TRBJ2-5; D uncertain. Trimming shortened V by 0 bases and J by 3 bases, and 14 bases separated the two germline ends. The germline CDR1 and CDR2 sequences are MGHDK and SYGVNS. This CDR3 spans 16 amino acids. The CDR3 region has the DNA TGTGCCAGCAGTGAATACCCCAAGGCGTTGGAAGAGACCCAGTACTTC. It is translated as CASSEYPKALEETQYF.

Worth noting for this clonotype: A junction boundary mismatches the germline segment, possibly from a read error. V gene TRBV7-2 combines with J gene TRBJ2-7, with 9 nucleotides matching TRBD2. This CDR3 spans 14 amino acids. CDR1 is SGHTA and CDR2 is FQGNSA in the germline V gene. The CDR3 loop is CVSSLGSSGKGQYF. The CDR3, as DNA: TGTGTCAGCAGCTTAGGGTCTAGCGGGAAGGGGCAGTACTTC.

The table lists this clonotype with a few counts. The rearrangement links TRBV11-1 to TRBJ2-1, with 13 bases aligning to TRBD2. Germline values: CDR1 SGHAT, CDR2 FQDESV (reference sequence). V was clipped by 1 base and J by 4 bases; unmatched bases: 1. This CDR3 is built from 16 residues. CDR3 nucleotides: TGTGCCAGCAGCTTAGAGACTAGCGGGGGGTACAATGAGCAGTTCTTC. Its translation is CASSLETSGGYNEQFF.

The CDR3 DNA is TGTGCCAGCAGCGATAGGACTAGCGAGTTTGGTGAGCAGTTCTTC. Protein sequence: CASSDRTSEFGEQFF. The chain links TRBV5-4 to TRBJ2-1, with TRBD2 matching over 9 bases. The V gene end was trimmed by 4 bases and the J gene end by 9 bases; junction bases not matched to a gene: 11. CDR3 size: 15 residues. CDR1 is SGHNT and CDR2 is YYREEE in the germline V gene (reference sequence).

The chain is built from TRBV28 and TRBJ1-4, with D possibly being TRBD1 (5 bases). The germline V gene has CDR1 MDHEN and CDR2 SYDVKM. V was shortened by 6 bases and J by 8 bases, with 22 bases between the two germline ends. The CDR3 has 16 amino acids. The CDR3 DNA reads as TGTGCCAGCAGCTCCACCCCGGGACCCTTTGAGGAAAAACTGTTTTTT. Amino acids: CASSSTPGPFEEKLFF.

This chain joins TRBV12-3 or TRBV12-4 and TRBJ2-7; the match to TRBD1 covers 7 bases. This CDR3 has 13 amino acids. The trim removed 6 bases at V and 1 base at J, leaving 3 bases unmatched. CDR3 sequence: CASRRQGSYEQYF. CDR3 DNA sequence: TGTGCCAGCAGGCGACAGGGTTCCTACGAGCAGTACTTC.

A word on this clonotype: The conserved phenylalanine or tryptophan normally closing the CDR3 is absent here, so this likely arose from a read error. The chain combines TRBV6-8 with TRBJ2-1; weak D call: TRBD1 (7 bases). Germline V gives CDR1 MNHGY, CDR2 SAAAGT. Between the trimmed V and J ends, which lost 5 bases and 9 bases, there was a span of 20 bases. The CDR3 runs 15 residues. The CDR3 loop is CASSRRGTEFREQFS. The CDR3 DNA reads TGTGCCAGCAGTCGCCGGGGGACAGAGTTTCGTGAGCAGTTCTCC.

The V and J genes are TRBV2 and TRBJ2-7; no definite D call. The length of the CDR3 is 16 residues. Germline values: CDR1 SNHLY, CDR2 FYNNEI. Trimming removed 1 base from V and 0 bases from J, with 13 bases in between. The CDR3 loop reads CASSEERRFTSYEQYF. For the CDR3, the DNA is TGTGCCAGCAGTGAAGAGCGTCGATTTACCTCCTACGAGCAGTACTTC.

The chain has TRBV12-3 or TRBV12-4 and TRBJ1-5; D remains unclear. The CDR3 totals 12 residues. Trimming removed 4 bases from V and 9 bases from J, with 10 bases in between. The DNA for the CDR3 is TGTGCCAGCAGTTCCCGCCTGACGCCCCAGCATTTT. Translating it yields CASSSRLTPQHF.

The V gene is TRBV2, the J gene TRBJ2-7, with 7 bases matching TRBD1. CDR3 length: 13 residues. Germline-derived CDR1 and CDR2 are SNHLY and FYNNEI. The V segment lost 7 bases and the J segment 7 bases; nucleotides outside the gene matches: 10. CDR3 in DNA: TGTGCCAGCACTAGAGGACAGGCTTTAGAGCAGTACTTC. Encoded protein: CASTRGQALEQYF.

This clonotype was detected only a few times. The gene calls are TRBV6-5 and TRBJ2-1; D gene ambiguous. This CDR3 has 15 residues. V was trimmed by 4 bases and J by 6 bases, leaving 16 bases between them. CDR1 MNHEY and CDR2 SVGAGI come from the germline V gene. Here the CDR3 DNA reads TGTGCCAGCAGTTCCCCAATAAATCCGTTCAATGAGCAGTTCTTC. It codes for CASSSPINPFNEQFF.

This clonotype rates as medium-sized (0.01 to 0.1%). CDR3 sequence reads: CASSSGRLSGANVLTF. Written as DNA, the CDR3 is TGTGCCAGCAGTTCGGGACGGCTATCTGGGGCCAACGTCCTGACTTTC. The V and J genes are TRBV27 and TRBJ2-6; perhaps D is TRBD1 or TRBD2 (5 bases each). This CDR3 contains 16 residues. Germline lookup yields CDR1 MNHEY and CDR2 SMNVEV (reference sequence). V shed 4 bases and J shed 1 base, with 11 bases lying between them.